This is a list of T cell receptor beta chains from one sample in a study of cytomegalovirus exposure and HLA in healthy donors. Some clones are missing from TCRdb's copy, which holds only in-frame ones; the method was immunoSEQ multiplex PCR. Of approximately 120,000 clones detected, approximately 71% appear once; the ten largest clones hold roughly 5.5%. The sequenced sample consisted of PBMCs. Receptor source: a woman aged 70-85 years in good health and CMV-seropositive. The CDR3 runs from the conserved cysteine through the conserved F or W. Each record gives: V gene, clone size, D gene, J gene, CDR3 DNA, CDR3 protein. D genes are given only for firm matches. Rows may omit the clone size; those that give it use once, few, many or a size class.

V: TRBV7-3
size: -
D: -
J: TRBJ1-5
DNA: TGTGCCAGCAGCTTAGGGGAGGGACAGCCCCAGCATTTT
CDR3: CASSLGEGQPQHF

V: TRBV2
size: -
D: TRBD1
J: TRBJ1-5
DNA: TGTGCCAGCAGTGAAGGGACAGGGACATTATATCCCCAGCATTTT
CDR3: CASSEGTGTLYPQHF

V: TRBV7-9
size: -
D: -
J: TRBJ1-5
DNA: TGTGCCAGCAGCTTAGAGGGACTTAGGCCCCAGCATTTT
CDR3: CASSLEGLRPQHF

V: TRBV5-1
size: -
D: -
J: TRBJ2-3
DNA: TGCGCCAGCAGGAGTAGCACAGATACGCAGTATTTT
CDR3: CASRSSTDTQYF

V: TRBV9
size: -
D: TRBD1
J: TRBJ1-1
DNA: TGTGCCAGCAGCGTAGACCCTCAAACCCCCGGACAGGGGAACACTGAAGCTTTCTTT
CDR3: CASSVDPQTPGQGNTEAFF

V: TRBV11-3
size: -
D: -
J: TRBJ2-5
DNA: TGTGCCAGCAGCTTGGGGGCCCAAGAGACCCAGTACTTC
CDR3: CASSLGAQETQYF

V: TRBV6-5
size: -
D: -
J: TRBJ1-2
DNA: TGTGCCAGCCAGCCGTCGACAGGATATGGCTACACCTTC
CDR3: CASQPSTGYGYTF

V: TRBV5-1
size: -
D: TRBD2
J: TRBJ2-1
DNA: TGCGCCAGCAGCCTAGGGACTAGCTACAATGAGCAGTTCTTC
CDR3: CASSLGTSYNEQFF

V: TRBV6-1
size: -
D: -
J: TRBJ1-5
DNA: TGTGCCAGCAGTCCCCAGGGTCTGGGGCAGCCCCAGCATTTT
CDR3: CASSPQGLGQPQHF

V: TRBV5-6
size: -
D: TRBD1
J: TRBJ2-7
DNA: TGTGCCAGCAGACAGACCGGGACAGGGGTCTACGAGCAGTACTTC
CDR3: CASRQTGTGVYEQYF

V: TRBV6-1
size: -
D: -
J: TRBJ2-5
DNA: TGTGCCAGCAGTAAACAGTTACTGCAAGAGACCCAGTACTTC
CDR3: CASSKQLLQETQYF

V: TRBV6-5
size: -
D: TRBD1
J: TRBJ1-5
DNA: TGTGCCAGCAGCCTGGGACAGAGGAATCAGCCCCAGCATTTT
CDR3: CASSLGQRNQPQHF

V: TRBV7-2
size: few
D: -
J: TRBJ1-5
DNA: TGTGCCAGCAGCTTAGTGGCGGGGGGTTATCAGCCCCAGCATTTT
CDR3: CASSLVAGGYQPQHF

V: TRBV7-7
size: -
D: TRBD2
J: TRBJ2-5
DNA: TGTGCCAGCAGCCCGGCCGGGACTAGCGATGAGACCCAGTACTTC
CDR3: CASSPAGTSDETQYF

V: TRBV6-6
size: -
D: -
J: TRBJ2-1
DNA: TGTGCCAGCAGTTACCCCGGGGTTTACTCCTACAATGAGCAGTTCTTC
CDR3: CASSYPGVYSYNEQFF

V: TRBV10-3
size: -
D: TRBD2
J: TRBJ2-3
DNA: TGTGCCACAGAGCGGGGGAGAGGGGATACGCAGTATTTT
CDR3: CATERGRGDTQYF

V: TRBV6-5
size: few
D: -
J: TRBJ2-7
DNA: TGTGCCAGCAGTTACTCCACAGTGAACGAGCAGTACTTC
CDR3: CASSYSTVNEQYF

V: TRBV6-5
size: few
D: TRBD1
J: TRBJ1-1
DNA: TGTGCCAGCAAATCTGGGCGGGACAGCCAAGCTTTCTTT
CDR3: CASKSGRDSQAFF

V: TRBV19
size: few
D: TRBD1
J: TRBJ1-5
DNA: TGTGCCAGTAGTGTGGGACAGACTAATCAGCCCCAGCATTTT
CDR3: CASSVGQTNQPQHF

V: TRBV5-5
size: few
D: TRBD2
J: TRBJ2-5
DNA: TGTGCCAGCAGTCGACTAGCGGGGGGCCAAGAGACCCAGTACTTC
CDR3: CASSRLAGGQETQYF

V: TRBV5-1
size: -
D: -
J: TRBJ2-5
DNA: TGCGCCAGCAGCCCGCGGCCACAAGAGACCCAGTACTTC
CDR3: CASSPRPQETQYF

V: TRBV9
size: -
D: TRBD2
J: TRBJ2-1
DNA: TGTGCCAGCAGCGCCCGACTAGCGGGGGACAATGAGCAGTTCTTC
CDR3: CASSARLAGDNEQFF

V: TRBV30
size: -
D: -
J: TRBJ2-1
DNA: TGTGCCTGGAGTGTACGGGTCAGGACTGGGAATGAGCAGTTCTTC
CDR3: CAWSVRVRTGNEQFF

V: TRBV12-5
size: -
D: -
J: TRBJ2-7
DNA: TGTGCTAGTGGTTTGGCCGGGGAGGACGAGCAGTACTTC
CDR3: CASGLAGEDEQYF

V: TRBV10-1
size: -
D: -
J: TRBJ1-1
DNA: TGCGCCAGCAGTGAGTCGGAGATTGAAGCTTTCTTT
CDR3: CASSESEIEAFF

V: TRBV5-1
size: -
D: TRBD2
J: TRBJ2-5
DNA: TGCGCCAGCAGCTTGGGCGGCGGGGGGGCCGGAGAGACCCAGTACTTC
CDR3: CASSLGGGGAGETQYF

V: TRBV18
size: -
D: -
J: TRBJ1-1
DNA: TGTGCCAGCTCACCACCGGCTGGTCGTAAAGCTAGAGCTTTCTTT
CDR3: CASSPPAGRKARAFF

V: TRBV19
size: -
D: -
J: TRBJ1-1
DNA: TGTGCCAGTAGCCAGTACACTGAAGCTTTCTTT
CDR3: CASSQYTEAFF

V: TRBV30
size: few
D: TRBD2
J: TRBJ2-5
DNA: TGTGCCTGGTCCCGGTTGCCTAGCGGGGCTATGCGAGAGACCCAGTACTTC
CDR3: CAWSRLPSGAMRETQYF

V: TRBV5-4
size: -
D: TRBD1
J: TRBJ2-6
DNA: TGTGCCAGCAGTTCTCCTCGTCGGACAGGGGTGGCGGGGGCCAACGTCCTGACTTTC
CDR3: CASSSPRRTGVAGANVLTF

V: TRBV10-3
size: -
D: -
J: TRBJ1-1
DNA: TGTGCCATCGCTAGAGGAACAGGGACTGAAGCTTTCTTT
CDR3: CAIARGTGTEAFF

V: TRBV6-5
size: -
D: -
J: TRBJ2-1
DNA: TGTGCCAGCAGTTTGGACAGTGGCTCCTACAATGAGCAGTTCTTC
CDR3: CASSLDSGSYNEQFF

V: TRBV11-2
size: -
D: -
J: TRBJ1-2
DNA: TGTGCCAGCAGCCCCAGTTCCAACTATGGCTACACCTTC
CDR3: CASSPSSNYGYTF

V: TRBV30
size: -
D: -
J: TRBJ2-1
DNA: TGTGCCTGGAGTGCCCAGGGATCGGGTGAGCAGTTCTTC
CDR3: CAWSAQGSGEQFF

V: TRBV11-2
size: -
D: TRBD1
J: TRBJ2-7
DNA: TGTGCCAGCAGTCGCCTTCAGGGGGCGGGTCACGAGCAGTACTTC
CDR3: CASSRLQGAGHEQYF

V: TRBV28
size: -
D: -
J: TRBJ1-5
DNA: TGTGCCAGCAGTTCAGGGGTTGGGAATCAGCCCCAGCATTTT
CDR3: CASSSGVGNQPQHF

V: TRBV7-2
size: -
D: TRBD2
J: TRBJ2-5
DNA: TGTGCCAGCAGCTTTCTCGGGGGGCTAGCGGGGGGAAAGACCCAGTACTTC
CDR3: CASSFLGGLAGGKTQYF

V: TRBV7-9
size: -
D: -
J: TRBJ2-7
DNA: TGTGCCAGCAGCTCGAATAATCAAGGGGGTATCACTTCCTACGAGCAGTACTTC
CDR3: CASSSNNQGGITSYEQYF

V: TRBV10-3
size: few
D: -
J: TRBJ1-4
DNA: TGTGCCATCAGTGAGGGGGTCGGGGAACTGTTTTTT
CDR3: CAISEGVGELFF

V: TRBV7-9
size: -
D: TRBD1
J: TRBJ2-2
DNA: TGTGCCAGCAGCTCGACAGGGGTCCTCACCGGGGAGCTGTTTTTT
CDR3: CASSSTGVLTGELFF

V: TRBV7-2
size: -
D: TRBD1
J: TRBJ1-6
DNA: TGTGCCAGCAGCTTCGGACAGGTGAATTCACCCCTCCACTTT
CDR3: CASSFGQVNSPLHF

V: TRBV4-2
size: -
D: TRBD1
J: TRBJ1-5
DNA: TGTGCCAGCAGGTCACGGGACAGGGATAATCAGCCCCAGCATTTT
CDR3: CASRSRDRDNQPQHF

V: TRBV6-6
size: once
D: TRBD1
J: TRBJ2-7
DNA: TGTGCCAGCAGATACGACAGGGGGAGCTCCTACGAGCAGTACTTC
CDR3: CASRYDRGSSYEQYF

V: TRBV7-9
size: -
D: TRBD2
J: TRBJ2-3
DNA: TGTGCCAGCAGCCCCGGGACTAGCGGGGGGTCTACGCAGTATTTT
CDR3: CASSPGTSGGSTQYF

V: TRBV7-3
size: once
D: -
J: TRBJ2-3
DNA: TGTGCCAGCAGCTTCGGACAGAGAGATACGCAGTATTTT
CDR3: CASSFGQRDTQYF

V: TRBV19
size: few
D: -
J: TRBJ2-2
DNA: TGTGCCAGTAGTAGGGAGGAATCGAACACCGGGGAGCTGTTTTTT
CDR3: CASSREESNTGELFF

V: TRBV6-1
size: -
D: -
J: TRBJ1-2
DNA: TGTGCCAGCAGTGAACAGTATGGCTACACCTTC
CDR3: CASSEQYGYTF

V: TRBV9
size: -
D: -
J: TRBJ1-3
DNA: TGTGCCAGCAGCGTCCAGGATACTGGAAACACCATATATTTT
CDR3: CASSVQDTGNTIYF

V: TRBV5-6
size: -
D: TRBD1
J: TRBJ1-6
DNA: TGTGCCAGCAGCTTAGGTACAGGGGGCTATTCACCCCTCCACTTT
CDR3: CASSLGTGGYSPLHF

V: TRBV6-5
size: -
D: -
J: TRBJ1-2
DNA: TGTGCCAGCAGTACGGAGGGATTTAAGGGCTACACCTTC
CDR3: CASSTEGFKGYTF

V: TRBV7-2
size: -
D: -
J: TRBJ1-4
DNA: TGTGCCAGCAGCCCCGGCCATGGGGGGAATGAAAAACTGTTTTTT
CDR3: CASSPGHGGNEKLFF

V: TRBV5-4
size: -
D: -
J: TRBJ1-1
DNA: TGTGCCAGCAGCTTGGCCGGAGGGAACACTGAAGCTTTCTTT
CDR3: CASSLAGGNTEAFF

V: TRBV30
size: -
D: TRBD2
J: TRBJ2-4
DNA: TGTGCCTGGGCGGGGGGAGCCAAAAACATTCAGTACTTC
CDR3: CAWAGGAKNIQYF

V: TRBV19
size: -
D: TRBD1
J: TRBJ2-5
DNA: TGTGCCAGTAGTCGACAGGGGGGAGAGACCCAGTACTTC
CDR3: CASSRQGGETQYF

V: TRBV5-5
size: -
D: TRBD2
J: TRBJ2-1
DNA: TGTGCCAGCAGCTCGCTAGCGGTGAACTCCTACAATGAGCAGTTCTTC
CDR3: CASSSLAVNSYNEQFF

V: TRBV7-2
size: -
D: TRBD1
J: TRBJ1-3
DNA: TGTGCCAGCAGCCCTAACCCACAGGGGGCCGGTGGAAACACCATATATTTT
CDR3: CASSPNPQGAGGNTIYF

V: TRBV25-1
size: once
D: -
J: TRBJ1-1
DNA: TGTGCCAGCAGTGAATATCCGGGGAGGAACACTGAAGCTTTCTTT
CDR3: CASSEYPGRNTEAFF

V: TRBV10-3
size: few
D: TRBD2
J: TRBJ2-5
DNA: TGTGCCATCAGTGAAACTAGCGGGCAAGAGACCCAGTACTTC
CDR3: CAISETSGQETQYF

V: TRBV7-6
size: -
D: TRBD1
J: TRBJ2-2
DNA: TGTGCCAGCAGCTTAGTGTGGACAGGGCCCCACACCGGGGAGCTGTTTTTT
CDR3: CASSLVWTGPHTGELFF

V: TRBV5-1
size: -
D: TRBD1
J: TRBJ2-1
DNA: TGCGCCAGCAGCTCCGGGACAGGGGGCTTCGGTGAGCAGTTCTTC
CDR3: CASSSGTGGFGEQFF